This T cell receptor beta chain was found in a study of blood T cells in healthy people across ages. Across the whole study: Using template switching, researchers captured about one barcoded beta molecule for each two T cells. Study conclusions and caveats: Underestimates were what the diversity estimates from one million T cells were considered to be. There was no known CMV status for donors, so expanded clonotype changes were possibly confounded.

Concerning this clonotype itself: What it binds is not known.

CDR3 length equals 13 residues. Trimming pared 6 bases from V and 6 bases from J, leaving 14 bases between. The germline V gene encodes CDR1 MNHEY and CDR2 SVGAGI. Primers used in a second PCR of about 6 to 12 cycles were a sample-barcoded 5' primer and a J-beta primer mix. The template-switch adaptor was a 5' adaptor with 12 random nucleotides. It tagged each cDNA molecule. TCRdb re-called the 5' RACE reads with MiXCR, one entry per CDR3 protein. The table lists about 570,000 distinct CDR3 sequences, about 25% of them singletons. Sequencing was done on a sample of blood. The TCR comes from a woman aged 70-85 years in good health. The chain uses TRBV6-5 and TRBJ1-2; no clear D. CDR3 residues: CASSPSRVDGYTF. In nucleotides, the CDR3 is TGTGCCAGCAGCCCCAGTAGGGTTGATGGCTACACCTTC.